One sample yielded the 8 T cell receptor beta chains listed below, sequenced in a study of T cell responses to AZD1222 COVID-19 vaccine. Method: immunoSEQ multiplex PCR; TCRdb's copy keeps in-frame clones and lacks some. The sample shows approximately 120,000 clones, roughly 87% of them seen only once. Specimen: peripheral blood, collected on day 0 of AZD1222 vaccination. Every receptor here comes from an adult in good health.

CDR3 protein: CASSYQDLGTQYF. The CDR3 coding sequence is TGTGCCAGCAGTTATCAGGACCTTGGAACCCAGTACTTC. The V gene is TRBV28, the J gene TRBJ2-5; D is unresolved. V was trimmed by 4 bases and J by 8 bases, leaving 14 bases between them. The CDR3 spans 13 residues. Germline V CDR1 and CDR2: MDHEN, SYDVKM. Based on the CDR3 plus reference TRBV28 and TRBJ2-5, the full variable domain is DVKVTQSSRYLVKRTGEKVFLECVQDMDHENMFWYRQDPGLGLRLIYFSYDVKMKEKGDIPEGYSVSREKKERFSLILESASTNQTSMYLCASSYQDLGTQYFGPGTRLLVL.

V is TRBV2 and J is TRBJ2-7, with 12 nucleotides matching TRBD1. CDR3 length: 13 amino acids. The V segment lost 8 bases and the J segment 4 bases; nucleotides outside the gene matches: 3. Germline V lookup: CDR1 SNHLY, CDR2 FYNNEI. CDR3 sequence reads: CASLGQGAYEQYF. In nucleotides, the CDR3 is TGTGCCAGCCTGGGACAGGGGGCATACGAGCAGTACTTC.

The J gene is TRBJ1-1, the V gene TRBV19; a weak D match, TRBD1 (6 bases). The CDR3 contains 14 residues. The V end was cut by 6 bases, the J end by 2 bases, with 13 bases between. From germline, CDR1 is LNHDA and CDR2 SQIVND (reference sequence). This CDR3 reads CASRRTDINTEAFF. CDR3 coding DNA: TGTGCCAGTAGACGGACAGACATAAACACTGAAGCTTTCTTT.

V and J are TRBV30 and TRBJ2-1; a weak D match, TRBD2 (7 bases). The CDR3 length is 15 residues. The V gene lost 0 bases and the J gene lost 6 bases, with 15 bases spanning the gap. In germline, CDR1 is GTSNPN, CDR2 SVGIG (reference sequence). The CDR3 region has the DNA TGTGCCTGGAGTGTACCGGGGGGCCGGGGCAATGAGCAGTTCTTC. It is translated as CAWSVPGGRGNEQFF.

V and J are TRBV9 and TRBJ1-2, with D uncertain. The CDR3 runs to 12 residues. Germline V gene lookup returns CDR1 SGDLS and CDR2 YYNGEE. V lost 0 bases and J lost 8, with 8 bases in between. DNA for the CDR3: TGTGCCAGCAGCGTAGGTGGAGACGGCTACACCTTC. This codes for CASSVGGDGYTF.

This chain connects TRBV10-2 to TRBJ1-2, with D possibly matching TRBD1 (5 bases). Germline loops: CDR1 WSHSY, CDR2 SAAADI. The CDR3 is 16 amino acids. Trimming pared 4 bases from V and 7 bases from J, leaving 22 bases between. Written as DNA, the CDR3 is TGCGCCAGCAGTGCTCGGGACCCGGAGGCGGCTTCTGGCTACACCTTC. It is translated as CASSARDPEAASGYTF.

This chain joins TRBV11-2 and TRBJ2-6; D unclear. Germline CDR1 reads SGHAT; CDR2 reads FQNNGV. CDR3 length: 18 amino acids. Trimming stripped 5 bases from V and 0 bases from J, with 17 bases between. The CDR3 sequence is CASSGLGQALSGANVLTF. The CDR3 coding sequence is TGTGCCAGCAGCGGCCTTGGGCAGGCGCTCTCTGGGGCCAACGTCCTGACTTTC.

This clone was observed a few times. CDR3 amino acids: CASSRLTYPTDTQYF. The CDR3, as DNA: TGTGCCAGCAGCCGTCTTACCTACCCCACAGATACGCAGTATTTT. The chain couples TRBV7-6 to TRBJ2-3, with D unclear. Trimming removed 5 bases at V and 2 bases at J, with 14 bases between. The CDR3 runs 15 residues. CDR1 and CDR2 from the germline V gene are SGHVS and FNYEAQ.